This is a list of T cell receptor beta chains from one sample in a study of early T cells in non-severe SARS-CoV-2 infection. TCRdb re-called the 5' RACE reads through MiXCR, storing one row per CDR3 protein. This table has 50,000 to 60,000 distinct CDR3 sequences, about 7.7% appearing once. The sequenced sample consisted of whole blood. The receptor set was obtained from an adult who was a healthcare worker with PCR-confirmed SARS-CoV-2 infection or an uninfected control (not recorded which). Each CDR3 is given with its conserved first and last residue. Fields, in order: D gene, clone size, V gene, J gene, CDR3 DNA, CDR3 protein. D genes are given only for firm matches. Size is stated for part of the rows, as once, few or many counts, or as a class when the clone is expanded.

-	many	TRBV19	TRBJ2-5	TGTGCCAGTAACAATGGGGTAGAGACCCAGTACTTC	CASNNGVETQYF
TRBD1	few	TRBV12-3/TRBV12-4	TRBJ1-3	TGTGCCAGCATTCGACAGGGGGCGCGGGCAGGAGCGGAAAACACCATATATTTT	CASIRQGARAGAENTIYF
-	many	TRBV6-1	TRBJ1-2	TGTGCCAGCAGTGGACAGGCCTACTTC	CASSGQAYF
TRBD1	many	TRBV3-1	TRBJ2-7	TGTGCCAGCAGCCGGACAGGGACCTACGAGCAGTACTTC	CASSRTGTYEQYF
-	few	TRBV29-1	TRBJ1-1	TGCAGCGTTGATCCCGGAGAAACTGAAGCTTTCTTT	CSVDPGETEAFF
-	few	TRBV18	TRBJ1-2	TGTGCCAGCTCACCAAGAGAGGGTATTGGCTACACCTTC	CASSPREGIGYTF
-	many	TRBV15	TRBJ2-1	TGTGCCACCAGCAGAGAGCAGCCTCACGGAGTGCAGTTCTTC	CATSREQPHGVQFF
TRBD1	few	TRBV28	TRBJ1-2	TGTGCCAGCGGGCCCTGGGACAGGGTTGGAAAGAACTATGGCTACACCTTC	CASGPWDRVGKNYGYTF
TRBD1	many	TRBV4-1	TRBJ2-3	TGCGCCAGCAGCCATGGGACAGGGTACACAGATACGCAGTATTTT	CASSHGTGYTDTQYF
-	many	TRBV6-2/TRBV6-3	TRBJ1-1	TGTGCCAGCAGTTACTCGACGCAGGCCAAGAACACTGAAGCTTTCTTT	CASSYSTQAKNTEAFF
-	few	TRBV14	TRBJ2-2	TGTGCCAGCAGCCCTACACTTCAGAACACCGGGGAGCTGTTTTTT	CASSPTLQNTGELFF
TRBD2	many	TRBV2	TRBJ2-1	TGTGCCAGCAGTGAGGAGCGGGGTACCCATGAGCAGTTCTTC	CASSEERGTHEQFF
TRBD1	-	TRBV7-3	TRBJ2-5	TGTGCCAGCAGCTCTCCGGACAGGGAAGAGACCCAGTACTTC	CASSSPDREETQYF
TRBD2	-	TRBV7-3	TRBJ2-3	TGTGCCAGCAGCCCGCGGGGGGCTAGCACAGATACGCAGTATTTT	CASSPRGASTDTQYF
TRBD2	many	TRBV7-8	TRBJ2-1	TGTGCCAGCAAGTATCCGGGACTAGTCAATGAGCAGTTCTTC	CASKYPGLVNEQFF
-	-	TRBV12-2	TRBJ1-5	TGTGCAAGTCGCTTGAGACAGGACAATCAGCCCCAGCATTTT	CASRLRQDNQPQHF
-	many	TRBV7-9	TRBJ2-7	TGTGCCAGCCGCAAGACAGGACCGTCCTACGAGCAGTACTTC	CASRKTGPSYEQYF
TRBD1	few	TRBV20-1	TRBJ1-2	TGCAGTGCCTCGAACAGGGGGCTGGTAGATGGCTACACCTTC	CSASNRGLVDGYTF
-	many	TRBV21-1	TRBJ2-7	TGTGCCAGCAGCAGCAGGACTAGCGAGTCCTACGAGCAGTACTTC	CASSSRTSESYEQYF
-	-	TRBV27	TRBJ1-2	TGTGCCAGCAGTTTCCGACCAACTAACTATGGCTACACCTTC	CASSFRPTNYGYTF
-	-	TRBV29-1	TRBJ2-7	TGCAGCGTTGTCTCCTCCTCTCACGGGGGCCTCTCCTACGAGCAGTACTTC	CSVVSSSHGGLSYEQYF
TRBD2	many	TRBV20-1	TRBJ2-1	TGCAGTGCTAGAGAGCGGGAGTTTGAGCAGTTCTTC	CSAREREFEQFF
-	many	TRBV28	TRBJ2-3	TGTGCCAGCAGCAAGGCCCAGGGCGCCTCCGATACGCAGTATTTT	CASSKAQGASDTQYF
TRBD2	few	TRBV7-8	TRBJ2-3	TGTGCCAGCAGCTTAGGGTCAGGTAGCGGGAGGGCCAATACGCAGTATTTT	CASSLGSGSGRANTQYF
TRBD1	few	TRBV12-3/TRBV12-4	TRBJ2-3	TGTGCCAGCAGGACCGGACAGGCTCGGGATACGCAGTATTTT	CASRTGQARDTQYF
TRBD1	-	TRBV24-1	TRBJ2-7	TGTGCCACCAGTGATGCAGGGGGCTCCTACGAGCAGTACTTC	CATSDAGGSYEQYF
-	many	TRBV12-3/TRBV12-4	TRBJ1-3	TGTGCCAGCAGTTTTTACAGGACGCAGGGAAACACCATATATTTT	CASSFYRTQGNTIYF
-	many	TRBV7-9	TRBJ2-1	TGTGCCAGCAGCCCCAAAGGGAGTAGCGGCTACAATGAGCAGTTCTTC	CASSPKGSSGYNEQFF
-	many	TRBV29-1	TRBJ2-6	TGCAGCGTTGGAAGGGGGAGTGGGGCCAACGTCCTGACTTTC	CSVGRGSGANVLTF
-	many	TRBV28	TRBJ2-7	TGTGCCAGCAGTTTATGGGGGGGGCGCGGCCACGAGCAGTACTTC	CASSLWGGRGHEQYF